This TCR beta chain was retrieved from a study of blood T cell repertoires in COVID-19. Study overall: COVID-19 samples collected from the United States, Italy and Spain covered acute and convalescent phases.

This clone was seen many times. The cohort comprised adults aged about 18 to 100 years residing in 20 to 30 US areas. Participants were placed into cohorts based on the clinical history they reported. Method: immunoSEQ multiplex PCR; TCRdb's copy keeps in-frame clones and lacks some. There are roughly 230,000 clones in the sample; approximately 81% occur only once, and about 7% lies in the top ten. The CDR3 contains 17 residues. Germline trimming cut 0 bases from V and 3 bases from J; bases unmatched to any gene: 7. Germline V gene data show CDR1 as GTSNPN and CDR2 as SVGIG (reference sequence). The TCR comes from a woman in her 50s who had been exposed to COVID-19. The chain employs TRBV30 and TRBJ2-2; 10 bases line up with TRBD1. Sequencing was carried out using PBMCs or T cells enriched from blood (not recorded which). In DNA form, the CDR3 reads TGTGCCTGGAGTGTACGGGCCGGGACAGGGGACACCGGGGAGCTGTTTTTT. Its translation: CAWSVRAGTGDTGELFF. Drawing the rest from reference TRBV30 and TRBJ2-2, the complete variable domain is SQTIHQWPATLVQPVGSPLSLECTVEGTSNPNLYWYRQAAGRGLQLLFYSVGIGQISSEVPQNLSASRPQDRQFILSSKKLLLSDSGFYLCAWSVRAGTGDTGELFFGEGSRLTVL.